The 8 T cell receptor beta chains given below trace back to one sample, sequenced in a study of shared clonotypes between healthy human individuals. Only in-frame clones appear in the TCRdb table, and some are missing; sequencing was by immunoSEQ multiplex PCR. The repertoire includes under 1 million clones, 95% to 97% of them detected once, and less than 0.25% sits in the top ten. Naive CD8 cells, CD45RO-negative and positively selected for CCR7, excluded terminally differentiated effector memory CD45RA+ cells. The sample was naive CD8+ T cells sorted from blood. These receptors originate from a man in his thirties or forties in good health.

The chain carries TRBV27 and TRBJ2-5; maybe TRBD1 (6 bases). Germline V gives CDR1 MNHEY, CDR2 SMNVEV (reference sequence). This CDR3 has 14 amino acids. V shed 5 bases and J shed 1 base, with 11 bases lying between them. The CDR3 spells CASSPLDSQETQYF. The DNA for the CDR3 is TGTGCCAGCAGTCCTTTGGACAGCCAAGAGACCCAGTACTTC.

The chain couples TRBV28 to TRBJ2-7, with 9 positions matching TRBD1. The CDR3 extends over 16 amino acids. With V trimmed by 4 bases and J by 5 bases, 12 bases remained unmatched. Germline-derived CDR1 and CDR2 are MDHEN and SYDVKM. CDR3 residues: CASSSSEGTGWHEQYF. In nucleotides, the CDR3 is TGTGCCAGCAGTTCTTCTGAGGGGACAGGGTGGCACGAGCAGTACTTC.

The chain uses TRBV7-9 and TRBJ2-2; D not certain. This CDR3 contains 12 residues. V was cut by 3 bases and J by 6 bases, with 5 bases left in between. Germline V gene sequence: CDR1 SEHNR, CDR2 FQNEAQ (reference sequence). The CDR3 sequence is CASSFRSGELFF. DNA of the CDR3: TGTGCCAGCAGCTTCCGATCCGGGGAGCTGTTTTTT.

As concerns this clone: The DNA is omitted, as the CDR3 cannot be located on it reliably, and the CDR3 follows TCRdb's listing. V gene TRBV7-9 combines with J gene TRBJ2-2; the DNA was not compared with TRBD2, the D call given in the table. Germline assignment: CDR1 SEHNR and CDR2 FQNEAQ (reference sequence). The length of the CDR3 is 12 amino acids, counting both ends. CDR3 loop: CASSGAMGSCFF.

This chain links TRBV27 with TRBJ2-7; TRBD2 matches at 12 bases. The V and J ends lost 5 bases and 7 bases, in that order; junction bases with no gene match: 18. The CDR3 has 18 amino acids. Germline values: CDR1 MNHEY, CDR2 SMNVEV (reference sequence). As DNA, the CDR3 is TGTGCCAGCAGTCTCCAGGTGGGGCTAGCGGGAGGGGAAGGGGAGCAGTACTTC. It is translated as CASSLQVGLAGGEGEQYF.

In DNA form, the CDR3 reads TGTGCCAGCAGCCGGGCGGGCTCCGGGAATGAGCAGTTCTTC. It specifies CASSRAGSGNEQFF. The chain is built from TRBV11-3 and TRBJ2-1; perhaps TRBD2 as D (5 bases). This CDR3 spans 14 amino acids. V gave up 5 bases and J gave up 7 bases, with 15 bases separating them. Germline lookup yields CDR1 SGHNT and CDR2 YENEEA.

V is TRBV10-1 and J is TRBJ2-7, with TRBD1 matching over 9 bases. CDR1 is WNHNN, CDR2 SYGVQD, per germline (reference sequence). This CDR3 spans 17 amino acids. V was clipped by 3 bases and J by 3 bases; unmatched bases: 12. CDR3 in amino acids: CASSDRFLRTGVYEQYF. The DNA for the CDR3 is TGCGCCAGCAGTGATCGGTTCCTACGGACAGGGGTCTACGAGCAGTACTTC.

In this sample, this clone turned up once. The chain employs TRBV6-5 and TRBJ2-2, with 7 positions matching TRBD2. Per the germline V gene, CDR1 is MNHEY and CDR2 is SVGAGI. With V trimmed by 2 bases and J by 3 bases, 3 bases remained unmatched. This CDR3 comprises 15 residues. The CDR3 protein is CASSYVAGYTGELFF. The CDR3 DNA is TGTGCCAGCAGTTACGTAGCGGGTTACACCGGGGAGCTGTTTTTT.